The present entry profiles one TCR beta chain with its context. The protocol was immunoSEQ multiplex PCR, while the TCRdb copy is restricted to in-frame clones and leaves out a portion. The table includes hundreds of thousands of clones, 70% detected once. This entry is derived from a study of cytotoxic CD8 clonotypes in ibrutinib-treated CLL. Library input was roughly 1.9 micrograms of DNA from cryopreserved PBMCs. The sequence was collected from a human donor with chronic lymphocytic leukemia. This specimen consisted of PBMCs, obtained after 24 months of ibrutinib treatment.

CDR3 region: CASSLGLPETQYF. CDR3 nucleotides: TGCGCCAGCAGCCTCGGACTACCGGAGACCCAGTACTTC. The V gene is TRBV4-1, the J gene TRBJ2-5; TRBD2 might be the D (6 bases). CDR3 length: 13 residues. The V gene's germline CDR1 is MGHRA and CDR2 YSYEKL. V was cut by 4 bases and J by 5 bases, with 11 bases left in between.